Below, 2 T cell receptor delta chains from the same sample are listed, as sequenced in a study of human gamma delta and Vdelta1 T cells. Their recognized antigens are unknown. TCRdb redid clone calling on the PCR reads using CATT. The sample contains about 6,500 delta-chain clones, approximately 40% of which appear only once. The sample comprised Vdelta1 gamma-delta T cells from blood grown in culture (DOT cells). The origin of the receptors is a human donor in good health.

This rearrangement joins TRDV1 to TRDJ1; no firm D call. V was trimmed by 2 bases and J by 1 base, leaving 20 bases between them. Germline V gene data show CDR1 as TSWWSYY and CDR2 as QGS. The CDR3 loop spans 18 amino acids. CDR3 DNA: TGTGCTCTTGGGGAATCCCATCCGGGTCAGGAGGGCACCGATAAACTCATCTTT. Protein sequence: CALGESHPGQEGTDKLIF.

V is TRDV1 and J is TRDJ1; TRDD3 might be the D (7 bases). The CDR3 contains 18 residues. V was cut by 0 bases and J by 2 bases, with 19 bases left in between. Per the germline V gene, CDR1 is TSWWSYY and CDR2 is QGS. This CDR3 reads CALGELSFRGGITDKLIF. The CDR3 DNA reads TGTGCTCTTGGGGAACTCTCCTTCCGCGGGGGGATTACCGATAAACTCATCTTT.